The rows below give T cell receptor beta chains drawn from one sample of a study of cytomegalovirus exposure and HLA in healthy donors. Repertoires were generated with immunoSEQ multiplex PCR, while TCRdb's copy carries only in-frame clones and drops some. The sample shows approximately 150,000 clones, approximately 88% of them seen only once. The sequencing sample was made of PBMCs. All receptors come from a man younger than 45 in good health and CMV-seropositive. Both conserved end residues are part of each CDR3. The D gene is left open where the match is weak. Clone size is not always given. Where it is, it says once, few, many or a class for expanded clones.

clone_size: NA
v_call: TRBV5-1
d_call: TRBD2
j_call: TRBJ2-7
cdr3_aa: CASSSASGSGYEQYF
cdr3_nt: TGCGCCAGCAGCTCCGCTAGCGGGAGTGGTTACGAGCAGTACTTC

clone_size: once
v_call: TRBV7-3
d_call: TRBD2
j_call: TRBJ2-1
cdr3_aa: CASSTLAGGSYNEQFF
cdr3_nt: TGTGCCAGCAGCACCCTAGCGGGGGGGTCCTACAATGAGCAGTTCTTC

clone_size: NA
v_call: TRBV7-2
d_call: TRBD2
j_call: TRBJ2-1
cdr3_aa: CASSLSGSGGTLYNEQFF
cdr3_nt: TGTGCCAGCAGCTTATCCGGTAGCGGGGGGACCCTATACAATGAGCAGTTCTTC

clone_size: NA
v_call: TRBV30
d_call: NA
j_call: TRBJ1-2
cdr3_aa: CAWRTSWAGYTF
cdr3_nt: TGTGCCTGGAGGACATCTTGGGCAGGCTACACCTTC

clone_size: NA
v_call: TRBV6-6
d_call: TRBD1
j_call: TRBJ1-3
cdr3_aa: CASFAPGGNGNTIYF
cdr3_nt: TGTGCCAGCTTTGCTCCAGGGGGCAATGGAAACACCATATATTTT

clone_size: NA
v_call: TRBV6-6
d_call: NA
j_call: TRBJ1-4
cdr3_aa: CASSTNDRLTNEKLFF
cdr3_nt: TGTGCCAGCAGTACCAATGACAGGCTAACTAATGAAAAACTGTTTTTT

clone_size: NA
v_call: TRBV30
d_call: TRBD1
j_call: TRBJ2-3
cdr3_aa: CAWSVRRTGGAYIPDTQYF
cdr3_nt: TGTGCCTGGAGTGTACGGAGGACAGGGGGCGCGTACATCCCAGATACGCAGTATTTT

clone_size: NA
v_call: TRBV7-2
d_call: NA
j_call: TRBJ2-1
cdr3_aa: CASSFPWGGDTTYNEQFF
cdr3_nt: TGTGCCAGCAGCTTTCCTTGGGGGGGGGACACCACCTACAATGAGCAGTTCTTC

clone_size: few
v_call: TRBV9
d_call: TRBD2
j_call: TRBJ2-2
cdr3_aa: CASSNNLAGGRNTGELFF
cdr3_nt: TGTGCCAGCAGCAACAACCTAGCGGGGGGCCGAAACACCGGGGAGCTGTTTTTT

clone_size: NA
v_call: TRBV6-1
d_call: TRBD1
j_call: TRBJ2-4
cdr3_aa: CASSDPGQGALAKNIQYF
cdr3_nt: TGTGCCAGCAGTGACCCGGGACAGGGGGCATTAGCCAAAAACATTCAGTACTTC

clone_size: once
v_call: TRBV10-1
d_call: NA
j_call: TRBJ2-7
cdr3_aa: CASSELGGRGTEQQYF
cdr3_nt: TGCGCCAGCAGTGAGCTTGGGGGCAGAGGAACGGAACAGCAGTACTTC

clone_size: NA
v_call: TRBV7-2
d_call: NA
j_call: TRBJ2-5
cdr3_aa: CASASGGETQYF
cdr3_nt: TGTGCCAGCGCCTCCGGGGGAGAGACCCAGTACTTC

clone_size: once
v_call: TRBV4-1
d_call: TRBD2
j_call: TRBJ2-5
cdr3_aa: CASSQAGLAGGRETQYF
cdr3_nt: TGCGCCAGCAGCCAGGCGGGACTAGCGGGGGGGCGAGAGACCCAGTACTTC

clone_size: NA
v_call: TRBV27
d_call: NA
j_call: TRBJ1-6
cdr3_aa: CASSFNSGDYNSPLHF
cdr3_nt: TGTGCCAGCAGTTTCAACTCCGGGGACTATAATTCACCCCTCCACTTT

clone_size: NA
v_call: TRBV19
d_call: NA
j_call: TRBJ1-4
cdr3_aa: CASRPAYFEEKLFF
cdr3_nt: TGTGCCAGTAGACCTGCGTACTTCGAGGAAAAACTGTTTTTT

clone_size: once
v_call: TRBV18
d_call: TRBD1
j_call: TRBJ2-2
cdr3_aa: CASSTQRTGFGELFF
cdr3_nt: TGTGCCAGCTCAACCCAAAGGACAGGGTTCGGGGAGCTGTTTTTT

clone_size: NA
v_call: TRBV7-8
d_call: TRBD2
j_call: TRBJ2-5
cdr3_aa: CASSLLAGQETQYF
cdr3_nt: TGTGCCAGCAGCTTACTAGCGGGGCAAGAGACCCAGTACTTC

clone_size: NA
v_call: TRBV5-1
d_call: NA
j_call: TRBJ2-5
cdr3_aa: CASSVPGTETQYF
cdr3_nt: TGCGCCAGCAGCGTCCCCGGGACTGAGACCCAGTACTTC

clone_size: NA
v_call: TRBV7-9
d_call: NA
j_call: TRBJ1-2
cdr3_aa: CASSSTGLSYGYTF
cdr3_nt: TGTGCCAGCAGCAGTACAGGTCTTTCCTATGGCTACACCTTC

clone_size: NA
v_call: TRBV5-4
d_call: TRBD2
j_call: TRBJ2-1
cdr3_aa: CASSTNSGSSYNEQFF
cdr3_nt: TGTGCCAGCAGCACGAATAGCGGGAGCTCCTACAATGAGCAGTTCTTC

clone_size: NA
v_call: TRBV2
d_call: TRBD1
j_call: TRBJ1-5
cdr3_aa: CASTRGDSPNQPQHF
cdr3_nt: TGTGCCAGCACCCGTGGGGACAGTCCGAATCAGCCCCAGCATTTT

clone_size: NA
v_call: TRBV19
d_call: TRBD1
j_call: TRBJ2-7
cdr3_aa: CASARQGPYEQYF
cdr3_nt: TGTGCCAGTGCCCGACAGGGTCCCTACGAGCAGTACTTC

clone_size: NA
v_call: TRBV6-4
d_call: NA
j_call: TRBJ1-5
cdr3_aa: CASSTGKGQPQHF
cdr3_nt: TGTGCCAGCAGTACAGGGAAGGGTCAGCCCCAGCATTTT

clone_size: NA
v_call: TRBV7-9
d_call: NA
j_call: TRBJ2-7
cdr3_aa: CASSPTDRPHEQYF
cdr3_nt: TGTGCCAGCAGCCCCACCGACAGGCCCCACGAGCAGTACTTC

clone_size: NA
v_call: TRBV7-9
d_call: TRBD2
j_call: TRBJ2-2
cdr3_aa: CASSSSGSPGGELFF
cdr3_nt: TGTGCCAGCAGCTCAAGCGGGAGTCCCGGCGGGGAGCTGTTTTTT

clone_size: NA
v_call: TRBV2
d_call: NA
j_call: TRBJ2-5
cdr3_aa: CASSERGHQETQYF
cdr3_nt: TGTGCCAGCAGTGAGCGGGGGCACCAAGAGACCCAGTACTTC

clone_size: NA
v_call: TRBV9
d_call: NA
j_call: TRBJ1-2
cdr3_aa: CAPFPGVVYGYTF
cdr3_nt: TGTGCCCCCTTCCCCGGGGTTGTCTATGGCTACACCTTC

clone_size: NA
v_call: TRBV7-3
d_call: TRBD2
j_call: TRBJ2-1
cdr3_aa: CASSLLAGLNNEQFF
cdr3_nt: TGTGCCAGCAGCCTTCTAGCGGGGTTAAACAATGAGCAGTTCTTC

clone_size: NA
v_call: TRBV6-6
d_call: NA
j_call: TRBJ1-1
cdr3_aa: CASSYNGNTEAFF
cdr3_nt: TGTGCCAGCAGTTACAACGGGAACACTGAAGCTTTCTTT

clone_size: NA
v_call: TRBV5-8
d_call: NA
j_call: TRBJ2-3
cdr3_aa: CASSLMSQGGFTDTQYF
cdr3_nt: TGTGCCAGCAGCTTGATGTCCCAGGGCGGATTCACAGATACGCAGTATTTT

clone_size: NA
v_call: TRBV29-1
d_call: TRBD2
j_call: TRBJ2-3
cdr3_aa: CSGSTSGSLDTQYF
cdr3_nt: TGCAGCGGCTCGACTAGCGGGAGTTTGGATACGCAGTATTTT

clone_size: few
v_call: TRBV2
d_call: NA
j_call: TRBJ2-6
cdr3_aa: CASSEGESGANVLTF
cdr3_nt: TGTGCCAGCAGTGAAGGGGAGTCTGGGGCCAACGTCCTGACTTTC

clone_size: NA
v_call: TRBV18
d_call: NA
j_call: TRBJ2-1
cdr3_aa: CASSTGQNSYNEQFF
cdr3_nt: TGTGCCAGCTCCACTGGACAGAACTCCTACAATGAGCAGTTCTTC

clone_size: few
v_call: TRBV10-2
d_call: NA
j_call: TRBJ2-1
cdr3_aa: CASSDRGNEQFF
cdr3_nt: TGCGCCAGCAGTGACAGGGGCAATGAGCAGTTCTTC

clone_size: NA
v_call: TRBV7-3
d_call: TRBD1
j_call: TRBJ2-2
cdr3_aa: CASRSGQTNTGELFF
cdr3_nt: TGTGCCAGCAGATCGGGACAGACTAACACCGGGGAGCTGTTTTTT

clone_size: once
v_call: TRBV6-6
d_call: NA
j_call: TRBJ2-1
cdr3_aa: CASRAGESNEQFF
cdr3_nt: TGTGCCAGCAGGGCCGGGGAGAGCAATGAGCAGTTCTTC

clone_size: NA
v_call: TRBV9
d_call: NA
j_call: TRBJ2-7
cdr3_aa: CASSVGPIGYEQYF
cdr3_nt: TGTGCCAGCAGCGTAGGCCCCATCGGCTACGAGCAGTACTTC

clone_size: NA
v_call: TRBV6-5
d_call: NA
j_call: TRBJ1-1
cdr3_aa: CASSYKRGSAEAFF
cdr3_nt: TGTGCCAGCAGTTACAAACGGGGATCCGCTGAAGCTTTCTTT

clone_size: NA
v_call: TRBV19
d_call: NA
j_call: TRBJ2-7
cdr3_aa: CASSMTRFYEQYF
cdr3_nt: TGTGCCAGTAGTATGACCAGGTTCTACGAGCAGTACTTC

clone_size: NA
v_call: TRBV7-6
d_call: TRBD1
j_call: TRBJ1-2
cdr3_aa: CASSLADRGRDGYTF
cdr3_nt: TGTGCCAGCAGCTTAGCTGACAGGGGGCGGGATGGCTACACCTTC

clone_size: NA
v_call: TRBV18
d_call: TRBD1
j_call: TRBJ1-1
cdr3_aa: CASSPPTGQNTEAFF
cdr3_nt: TGTGCCAGCTCACCTCCGACAGGGCAGAACACTGAAGCTTTCTTT

clone_size: NA
v_call: TRBV2
d_call: NA
j_call: TRBJ1-5
cdr3_aa: CASSERQGNQPQHF
cdr3_nt: TGTGCCAGCAGTGAAAGGCAGGGAAATCAGCCCCAGCATTTT